Given below is one T cell receptor beta chain in context. This specimen belongs to a study of cytomegalovirus exposure and HLA in healthy donors. The germline V gene has CDR1 MDHEN and CDR2 SYDVKM. This CDR3 comprises 16 residues. Trimming removed 6 bases from V and 3 bases from J, with 18 bases in between. Vbeta (60) and Jbeta (13) primers were used in the PCR. TCRdb's copy holds only in-frame clones and misses some; the assay was immunoSEQ multiplex PCR. The sample shows some 110,000 clones, and roughly 1% sits with its ten largest clones. This clonotype was sampled from a man aged 18 to 35 in good health and CMV-seronegative. What was sequenced was PBMCs. V and J are TRBV28 and TRBJ1-5; D is possibly TRBD1 (6 bases). Here the CDR3 DNA reads TGTGCCAGCAGAAACACAGGGAAGGGTCCCAATCAGCCCCAGCATTTT. As protein: CASRNTGKGPNQPQHF.